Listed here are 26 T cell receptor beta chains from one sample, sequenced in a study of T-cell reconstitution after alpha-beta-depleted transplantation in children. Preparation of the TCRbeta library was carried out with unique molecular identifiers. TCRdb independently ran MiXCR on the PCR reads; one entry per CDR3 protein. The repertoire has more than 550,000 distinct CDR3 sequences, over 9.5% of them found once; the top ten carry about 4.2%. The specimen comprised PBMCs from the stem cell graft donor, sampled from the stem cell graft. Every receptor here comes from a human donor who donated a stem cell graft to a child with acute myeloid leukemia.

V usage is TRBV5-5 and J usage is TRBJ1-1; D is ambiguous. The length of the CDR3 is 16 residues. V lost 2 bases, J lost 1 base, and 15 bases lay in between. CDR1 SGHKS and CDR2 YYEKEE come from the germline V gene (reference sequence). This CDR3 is CASSFGSGWGNTEAFF. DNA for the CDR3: TGTGCCAGCAGCTTTGGGTCGGGATGGGGGAACACTGAAGCTTTCTTT.

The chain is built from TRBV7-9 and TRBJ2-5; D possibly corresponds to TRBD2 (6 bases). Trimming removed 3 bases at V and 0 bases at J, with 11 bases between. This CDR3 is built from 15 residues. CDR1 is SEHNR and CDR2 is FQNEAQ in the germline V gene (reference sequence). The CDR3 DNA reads TGTGCCAGCAGCTTGCCGGAGGGGTACCAAGAGACCCAGTACTTC. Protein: CASSLPEGYQETQYF.

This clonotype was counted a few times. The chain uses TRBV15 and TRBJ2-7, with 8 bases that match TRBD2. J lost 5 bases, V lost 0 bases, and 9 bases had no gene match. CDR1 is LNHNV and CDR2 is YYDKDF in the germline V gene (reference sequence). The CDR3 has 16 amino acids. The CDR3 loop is CATSRDTGLAYDEQYF. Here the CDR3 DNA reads TGTGCCACCAGCAGAGATACAGGACTAGCCTACGACGAGCAGTACTTC.

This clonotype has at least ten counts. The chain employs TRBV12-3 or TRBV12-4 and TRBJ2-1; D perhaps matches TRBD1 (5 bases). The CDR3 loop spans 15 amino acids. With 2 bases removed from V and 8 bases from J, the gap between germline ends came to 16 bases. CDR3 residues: CASSLLQGSADEQFF. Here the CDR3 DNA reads TGTGCCAGCAGTTTACTTCAGGGCTCCGCCGATGAGCAGTTCTTC.

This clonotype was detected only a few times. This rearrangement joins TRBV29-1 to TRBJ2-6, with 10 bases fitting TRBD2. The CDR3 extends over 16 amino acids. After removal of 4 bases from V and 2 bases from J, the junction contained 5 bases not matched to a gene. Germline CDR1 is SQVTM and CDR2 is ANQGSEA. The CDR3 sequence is CSVGVAGGTGANVLTF. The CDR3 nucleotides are TGCAGCGTTGGGGTAGCGGGAGGAACTGGGGCCAACGTCCTGACTTTC.

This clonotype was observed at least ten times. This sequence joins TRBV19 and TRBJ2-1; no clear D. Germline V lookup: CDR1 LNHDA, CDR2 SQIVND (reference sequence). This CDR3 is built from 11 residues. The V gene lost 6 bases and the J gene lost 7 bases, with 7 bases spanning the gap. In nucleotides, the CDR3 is TGTGCCAGTAGGGACCGGAATGAGCAGTTCTTC. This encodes CASRDRNEQFF.

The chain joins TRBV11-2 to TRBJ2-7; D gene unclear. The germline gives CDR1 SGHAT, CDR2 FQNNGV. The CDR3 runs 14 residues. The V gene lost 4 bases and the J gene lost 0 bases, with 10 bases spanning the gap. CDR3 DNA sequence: TGTGCCAGCAGCTCAACCCTGAGCTCCTACGAGCAGTACTTC. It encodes CASSSTLSSYEQYF.

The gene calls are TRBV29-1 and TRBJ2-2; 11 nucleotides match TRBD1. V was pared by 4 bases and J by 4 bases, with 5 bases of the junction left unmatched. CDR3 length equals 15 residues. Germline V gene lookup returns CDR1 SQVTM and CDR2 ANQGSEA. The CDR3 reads CSVVSGTGGTGELFF. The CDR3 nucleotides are TGCAGCGTTGTCTCCGGGACAGGGGGCACCGGGGAGCTGTTTTTT.

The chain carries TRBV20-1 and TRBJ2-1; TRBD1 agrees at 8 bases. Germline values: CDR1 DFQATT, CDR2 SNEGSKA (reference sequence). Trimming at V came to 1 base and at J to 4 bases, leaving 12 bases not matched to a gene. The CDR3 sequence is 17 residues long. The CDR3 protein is CSARGDSRGRGYNEQFF. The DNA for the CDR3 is TGCAGTGCTAGAGGAGATTCCAGGGGGCGCGGGTACAATGAGCAGTTCTTC.

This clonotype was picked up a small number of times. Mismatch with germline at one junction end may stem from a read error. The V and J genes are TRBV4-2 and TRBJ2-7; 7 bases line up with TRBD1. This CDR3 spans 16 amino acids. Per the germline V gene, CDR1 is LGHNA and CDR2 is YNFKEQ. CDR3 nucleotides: TGTGCCAGCAGCCAGACAGTACCGGGACAGACCTACGAGCAGCACTTC. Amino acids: CASSQTVPGQTYEQHF.

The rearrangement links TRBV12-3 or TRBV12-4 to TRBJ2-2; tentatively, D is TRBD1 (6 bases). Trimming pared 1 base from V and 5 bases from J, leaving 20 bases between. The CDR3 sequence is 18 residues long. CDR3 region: CASSLGAPGQLITGELFF. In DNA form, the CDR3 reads TGTGCCAGCAGTTTAGGAGCACCGGGACAACTTATTACCGGGGAGCTGTTTTTT.

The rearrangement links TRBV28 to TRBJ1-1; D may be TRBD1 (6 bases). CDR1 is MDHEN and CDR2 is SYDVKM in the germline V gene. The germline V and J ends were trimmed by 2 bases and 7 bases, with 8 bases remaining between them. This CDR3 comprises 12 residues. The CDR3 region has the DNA TGTGCCAGCAGTTTACCGGACAGTGAAGCTTTCTTT. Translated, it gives CASSLPDSEAFF.

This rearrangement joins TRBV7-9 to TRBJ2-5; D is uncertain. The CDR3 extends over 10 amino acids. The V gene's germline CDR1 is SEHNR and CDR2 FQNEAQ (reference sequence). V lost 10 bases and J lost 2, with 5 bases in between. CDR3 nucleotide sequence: TGTGCCACGGAACAAGAGACCCAGTACTTC. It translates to CATEQETQYF.

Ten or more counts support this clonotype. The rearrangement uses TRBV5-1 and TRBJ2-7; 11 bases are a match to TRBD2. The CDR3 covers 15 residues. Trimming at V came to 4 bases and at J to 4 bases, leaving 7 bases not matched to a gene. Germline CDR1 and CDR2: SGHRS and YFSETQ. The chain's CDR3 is CASSVLTSGVYEQYF. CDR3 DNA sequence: TGCGCCAGCAGCGTTCTGACTAGCGGGGTATACGAGCAGTACTTC. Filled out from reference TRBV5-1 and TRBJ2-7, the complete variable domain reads KAGVTQTPRYLIKTRGQQVTLSCSPISGHRSVSWYQQTPGQGLQFLFEYFSETQRNKGNFPGRFSGRQFSNSRSEMNVSTLELGDSALYLCASSVLTSGVYEQYFGPGTRLTVT.

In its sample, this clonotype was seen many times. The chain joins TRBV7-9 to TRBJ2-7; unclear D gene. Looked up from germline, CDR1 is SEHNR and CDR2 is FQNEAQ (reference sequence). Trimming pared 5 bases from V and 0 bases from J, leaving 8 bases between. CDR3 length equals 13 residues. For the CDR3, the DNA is TGTGCCAGCAGCGGTGATAGCTCCTACGAGCAGTACTTC. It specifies CASSGDSSYEQYF.

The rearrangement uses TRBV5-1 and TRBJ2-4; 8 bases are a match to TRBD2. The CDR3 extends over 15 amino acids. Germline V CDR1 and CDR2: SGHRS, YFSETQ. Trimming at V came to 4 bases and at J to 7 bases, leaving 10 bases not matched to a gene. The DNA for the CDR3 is TGCGCCAGCAGCCAGGAAGTGCGGGGGGAGAACATTCAGTACTTC. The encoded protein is CASSQEVRGENIQYF.

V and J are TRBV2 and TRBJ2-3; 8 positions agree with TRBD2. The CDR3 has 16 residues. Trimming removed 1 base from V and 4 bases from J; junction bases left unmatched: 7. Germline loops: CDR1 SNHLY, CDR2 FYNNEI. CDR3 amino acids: CASSEELIAGSDTQYF. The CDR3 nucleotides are TGTGCCAGCAGTGAAGAGTTGATAGCGGGATCAGATACGCAGTATTTT.

CDR3 DNA: TGCAGTGCTATGGGGAATGGCTACACCTTC. It specifies CSAMGNGYTF. V usage is TRBV20-1 and J usage is TRBJ1-2; D is unresolved. Trimming stripped 4 bases from V and 6 bases from J, with 6 bases between. Germline CDR1 DFQATT, CDR2 SNEGSKA (reference sequence). The CDR3 covers 10 residues.

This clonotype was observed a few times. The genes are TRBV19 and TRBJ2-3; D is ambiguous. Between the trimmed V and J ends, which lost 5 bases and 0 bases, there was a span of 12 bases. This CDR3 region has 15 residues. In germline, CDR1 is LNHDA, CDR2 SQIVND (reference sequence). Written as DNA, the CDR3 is TGTGCCAGTAGTCCCAATCTGGGGAGCACAGATACGCAGTATTTT. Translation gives CASSPNLGSTDTQYF.

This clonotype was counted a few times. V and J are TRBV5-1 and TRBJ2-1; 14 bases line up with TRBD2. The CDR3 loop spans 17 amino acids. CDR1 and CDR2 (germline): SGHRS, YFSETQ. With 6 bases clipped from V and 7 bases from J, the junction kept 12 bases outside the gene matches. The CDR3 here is CASNPGAGTSGRNEQFF. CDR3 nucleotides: TGCGCCAGCAACCCTGGGGCCGGGACTAGCGGGAGAAATGAGCAGTTCTTC.

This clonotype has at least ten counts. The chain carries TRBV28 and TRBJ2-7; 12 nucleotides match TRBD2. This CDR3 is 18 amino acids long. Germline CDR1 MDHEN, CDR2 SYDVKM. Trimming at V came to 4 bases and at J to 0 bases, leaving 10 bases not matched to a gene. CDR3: CASSSLAGGPLGSYEQYF. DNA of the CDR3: TGTGCCAGCAGTTCTCTAGCGGGAGGGCCCTTGGGCTCCTACGAGCAGTACTTC.

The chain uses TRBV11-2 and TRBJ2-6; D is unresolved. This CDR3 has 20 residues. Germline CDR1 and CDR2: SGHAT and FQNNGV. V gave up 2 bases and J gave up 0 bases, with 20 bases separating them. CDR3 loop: CASSLRMAGFIYSGANVLTF. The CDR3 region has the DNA TGTGCCAGCAGCTTAAGGATGGCAGGATTCATTTACTCTGGGGCCAACGTCCTGACTTTC.

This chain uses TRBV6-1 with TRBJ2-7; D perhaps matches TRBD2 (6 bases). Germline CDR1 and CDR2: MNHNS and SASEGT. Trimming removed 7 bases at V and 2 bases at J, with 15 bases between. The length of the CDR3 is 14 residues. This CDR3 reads CASNKASAAYEQYF. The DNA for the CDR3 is TGTGCCAGCAATAAAGCTAGCGCAGCCTACGAGCAGTACTTC.

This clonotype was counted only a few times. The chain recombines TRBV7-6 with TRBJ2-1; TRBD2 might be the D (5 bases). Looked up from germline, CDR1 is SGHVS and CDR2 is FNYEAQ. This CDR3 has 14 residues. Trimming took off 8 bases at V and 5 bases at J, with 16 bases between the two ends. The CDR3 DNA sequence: TGTGCCAGCTCCCCCCAACCCGGGAACAATGAGCAGTTCTTC. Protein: CASSPQPGNNEQFF.

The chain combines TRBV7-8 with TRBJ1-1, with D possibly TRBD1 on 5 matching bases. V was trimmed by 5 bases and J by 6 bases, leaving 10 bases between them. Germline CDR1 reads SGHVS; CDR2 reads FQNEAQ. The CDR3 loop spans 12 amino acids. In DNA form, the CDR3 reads TGTGCCAGCAGCACACAGGAATCTGAAGCTTTCTTT. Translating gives CASSTQESEAFF.

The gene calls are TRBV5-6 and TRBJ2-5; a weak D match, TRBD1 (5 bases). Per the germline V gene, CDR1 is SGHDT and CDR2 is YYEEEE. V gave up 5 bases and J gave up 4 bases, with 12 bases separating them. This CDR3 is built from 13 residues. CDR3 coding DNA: TGTGCCAGCAGTGCCAGGGTAGGAGAGACCCAGTACTTC. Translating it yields CASSARVGETQYF.